Presented here are 17 T cell receptor beta chains from one specimen sequenced in a study of blood T cell repertoires in COVID-19. Sequenced by immunoSEQ multiplex PCR; TCRdb stores in-frame clones only, minus some. Of tens of thousands of clones in the sample, about 90% were seen once. The specimen sequenced was peripheral blood. The source of these receptors is a man at least 80 years old in a cohort sampled during active COVID-19.

This chain uses TRBV9 with TRBJ1-2; D is perhaps TRBD1 (6 bases). The CDR3 is made up of 17 amino acids. Between the trimmed V and J ends, which lost 0 bases and 0 bases, there was a span of 15 bases. The germline gives CDR1 SGDLS, CDR2 YYNGEE. CDR3: CASSVDPTGLANYGYTF. The DNA for the CDR3 is TGTGCCAGCAGCGTAGATCCGACAGGCCTAGCTAACTATGGCTACACCTTC.

The CDR3 region has the DNA TGTGCCAGCAGTTACGGGACAGGGATCGGAGAGACCCAGTACTTC. Translated: CASSYGTGIGETQYF. The rearrangement joins TRBV6-6 to TRBJ2-5; 9 bases are a match to TRBD1. The V gene end was trimmed by 2 bases and the J gene end by 4 bases; junction bases not matched to a gene: 5. CDR1 and CDR2 (germline): MNHNY, SVGAGI (reference sequence). This CDR3 spans 15 amino acids.

The chain is built from TRBV6-2 or TRBV6-3 and TRBJ1-2; a possible D gene is TRBD1 (5 bases). Between the trimmed V and J ends, which lost 6 bases and 3 bases, there was a span of 23 bases. The germline V gene encodes CDR1 MNHEY and CDR2 SVGEGT. This CDR3 region has 17 residues. CDR3 sequence (DNA): TGTGCCAGCAGCCTCGGCGGGACCCCATTCAGGGACTATGGCTACACCTTC. Protein: CASSLGGTPFRDYGYTF.

The chain uses TRBV5-4 and TRBJ1-2, with 9 nucleotides matching TRBD1. The germline CDR1 and CDR2 sequences are SGHNT and YYREEE (reference sequence). The CDR3 has 13 residues. The trim removed 4 bases at V and 10 bases at J, leaving 8 bases unmatched. The chain's CDR3 is CASSLTGTGNYTF. The CDR3 DNA follows: TGTGCCAGCAGCCTTACCGGGACAGGGAACTACACCTTC.

The chain couples TRBV15 to TRBJ2-1, with 14 nucleotides matching TRBD2. In germline, CDR1 is LNHNV, CDR2 YYDKDF (reference sequence). The length of the CDR3 is 16 residues. V shed 3 bases and J 8 bases; nucleotides not matched to a gene: 6. The CDR3 here is CATSSPGTSGGDEQFF. The CDR3 DNA reads TGTGCCACCAGCAGCCCCGGGACTAGCGGGGGTGATGAGCAGTTCTTC.

This clone appeared a single time. The J gene is TRBJ2-7, the V gene TRBV18; TRBD1 agrees at 9 bases. V shed 5 bases and J 0 bases; nucleotides not matched to a gene: 5. CDR3 length equals 15 residues. Germline V CDR1 and CDR2: KGHSH, LQKENI. The CDR3 reads CASSAGTGSSYEQYF. CDR3 DNA: TGTGCCAGCTCAGCCGGGACAGGGAGCTCCTACGAGCAGTACTTC.

This chain links TRBV9 with TRBJ2-4, with 9 bases matching TRBD2. The germline V gene has CDR1 SGDLS and CDR2 YYNGEE. J lost 8 bases, V lost 0 bases, and 6 bases had no gene match. The CDR3 loop spans 15 amino acids. In DNA form, the CDR3 reads TGTGCCAGCAGCGTAGCAACTAGCGGGCGAGACATTCAGTACTTC. Its translation: CASSVATSGRDIQYF.

This rearrangement joins TRBV7-9 to TRBJ1-3; the D gene is possibly TRBD1 (5 bases). V lost 4 bases and J lost 0, with 16 bases in between. The length of the CDR3 is 17 residues. Germline V CDR1 and CDR2: SEHNR, FQNEAQ (reference sequence). The CDR3 DNA sequence: TGTGCCAGCAGCTCGAGGGATTGGGACTACTCTGGAAACACCATATATTTT. As protein: CASSSRDWDYSGNTIYF.

The genes are TRBV5-1 and TRBJ1-1, with D possibly being TRBD1 (5 bases). The germline V and J ends were trimmed by 4 bases and 3 bases, with 13 bases remaining between them. The CDR3 loop spans 14 amino acids. Germline CDR1 reads SGHRS; CDR2 reads YFSETQ. The CDR3 region is CASSPGNVYTEAFF. The CDR3 DNA reads as TGCGCCAGCAGCCCAGGGAATGTGTACACTGAAGCTTTCTTT.

This clone was observed once. The chain couples TRBV6-5 to TRBJ1-6; 9 nucleotides line up with TRBD1. Germline CDR1 and CDR2: MNHEY and SVGAGI. The CDR3 spans 15 residues. The trim removed 0 bases at V and 9 bases at J, leaving 3 bases unmatched. DNA for the CDR3: TGTGCCAGCAGTTACTCAACAGGGGGCAGTTCACCCCTCCACTTT. This sequence encodes CASSYSTGGSSPLHF.

The gene calls are TRBV7-8 and TRBJ1-1; no firm D call. V was clipped by 3 bases and J by 0 bases, with 11 bases between them. The germline CDR1 and CDR2 sequences are SGHVS and FQNEAQ. The CDR3 consists of 15 residues. The CDR3 sequence: CASSLEGTVNTEAFF. CDR3 in DNA: TGTGCCAGCAGCTTGGAAGGCACAGTGAACACTGAAGCTTTCTTT.

The chain links TRBV7-9 to TRBJ2-2; 13 positions match TRBD2. V lost 4 bases and J lost 7; bases outside the gene matches: 9. This CDR3 region has 17 residues. Germline V gene data show CDR1 as SEHNR and CDR2 as FQNEAQ (reference sequence). The CDR3 protein is CASSSPGLAGKGGELFF. The CDR3 DNA reads TGTGCCAGCAGCTCCCCGGGACTAGCGGGGAAGGGCGGGGAGCTGTTTTTT.

The chain employs TRBV19 and TRBJ1-6; the D gene is possibly TRBD1 (5 bases). V was trimmed by 6 bases and J by 7 bases, leaving 7 bases between them. The CDR3 contains 12 residues. The germline V gene encodes CDR1 LNHDA and CDR2 SQIVND (reference sequence). This chain's CDR3 is CASRDRNSPLHF. The CDR3 DNA follows: TGTGCCAGTAGAGACAGAAATTCACCCCTCCACTTT. The variable domain in full, with the rest retrieved from reference TRBV19 and TRBJ1-6, is DGGITQSPKYLFRKEGQNVTLSCEQNLNHDAMYWYRQDPGQGLRLIYYSQIVNDFQKGDIAEGYSVSREKKESFPLTVTSAQKNPTAFYLCASRDRNSPLHFGNGTRLTVT.

The CDR3 bases are TGTGCCAGCAGCTTATCCCCCGGGGACACTGAAGCTTTCTTT. Its protein is CASSLSPGDTEAFF. The chain has TRBV7-3 and TRBJ1-1; no clear D. The CDR3 runs to 14 residues. The germline V and J ends were trimmed by 2 bases and 3 bases, with 10 bases remaining between them. Germline V gene lookup returns CDR1 SGHTA and CDR2 FQGTGA. Based on the CDR3 plus reference TRBV7-3 and TRBJ1-1, the full variable domain is GAGVSQTPSNKVTEKGKYVELRCDPISGHTALYWYRQSLGQGPEFLIYFQGTGAADDSGLPNDRFFAVRPEGSVSTLKIQRTERGDSAVYLCASSLSPGDTEAFFGQGTRLTVV.

CDR3 nucleotide sequence: TGTGCCAGCAGTCGGGACAGGTGGGATGAAAAACTGTTTTTT. Translated: CASSRDRWDEKLFF. The J gene is TRBJ1-4, the V gene TRBV6-5; 8 positions agree with TRBD1. The J segment lost 6 bases and the V segment lost 5 bases, leaving 5 bases of the junction unmatched. This CDR3 comprises 14 residues. Looked up from germline, CDR1 is MNHEY and CDR2 is SVGAGI.

The rearrangement links TRBV4-2 to TRBJ1-4; D gene unclear. The CDR3 consists of 15 residues. The germline gives CDR1 LGHNA, CDR2 YNFKEQ. Trimming stripped 0 bases from V and 2 bases from J, with 7 bases between. CDR3 bases: TGTGCCAGCAGCCAAGATGGAGGGACTAATGAAAAACTGTTTTTT. Translating gives CASSQDGGTNEKLFF.

The CDR3 bases are TGTGCCAGCAGTGCATGGGGACAAGCATTGAACACTGAAGCTTTCTTT. This translates into CASSAWGQALNTEAFF. The chain couples TRBV6-1 to TRBJ1-1, with D perhaps TRBD1 (6 bases). This CDR3 region has 16 residues. The germline gives CDR1 MNHNS, CDR2 SASEGT. Deletions cut 4 bases from V and 0 bases from J, with 15 bases between.